This T cell receptor beta chain was obtained from a study of identical twins (dated by TCRdb to about 2016). Regarding the research as a whole: To test whether fetal clonotypes persist, the study used deep sequencing on TCR alpha and beta repertoires from monozygotic twins, unrelated adults of various ages, and cord blood. To rule out contamination, replicate twin experiments were performed at different times with different library preparation protocols. The paper's findings and limits, for the study overall: Invariant T cells such as MAIT and iNKT could partly confound zero-insertion analyses, although diverse VJ usage argued against such confounding for most clonotypes. Abundant cord blood beta clonotypes carried fewer insertions; young adult naive repertoires showed a weaker similar trend, while memory repertoires showed none. A weaker excess of twin sharing was found in beta out-of-frame sequences because the signal-to-noise ratio was lowered by fewer shared sequences. In monozygotic twins, recombination models systematically underestimated out-of-frame TCR alpha sharing, but the models matched the sharing seen between unrelated individuals. Because the same donors could not be followed over many years, conclusions were based on cross-sectional statistical analysis. Out-of-frame TCR alpha sequences shared between twins showed an excess of low generation-probability sequences compared with coincidental sharing between unrelated individuals.

Every donor in the study was a healthy Caucasian. The twin cohort comprised three pairs of female monozygotic twins, all aged roughly 18 to 29 years. Positive isolation kits from Invitrogen were used to isolate the CD4+ and CD8+ T cell populations. The library came from 5' RACE. Instrument used: Illumina HiSeq 2000. Template switching introduced a universal primer binding site; the final cDNA contained a unique molecular identifier, enabling accurate counting of TCR cDNA molecules. Specific primers in the conserved constant-segment region were used to synthesize first-strand cDNA for TCR alpha and beta chains. To control for contamination, each cDNA library was double barcoded with a SMART-Mk sample barcode plus Illumina barcodes. TruSeq adapter sequences and Illumina sample barcodes were added in two successive PCR steps. TCR alpha and beta cDNA libraries were sequenced on the Illumina HiSeq platform with custom primers. On the study's bioinformatics: Unique molecular identifiers were extracted from raw reads with MiGEC, and CDR3 positions were determined with MiXCR. Recombination models were inferred per individual with the repgenHMM and IGoR tools using an EM algorithm. Shared clonotype analysis was performed with the tcR package in R, normalizing sharing by the product of cloneset sizes. To study raw recombination without the effects of thymic and clonal selection, out-of-frame nonproductive sequences were analyzed. The public reads were quality trimmed at Q25 with fastp and then assembled into clones with MiXCR by TCRdb, keeping productive beta chains. Each entry merges the rows of one CDR3 protein and shows their most common DNA and genes. The V and J calls shown here were made by TCRdb, not taken from the authors' results. Here the sample has 500,000 to 600,000 distinct CDR3 sequences; roughly 21% occur a single time. The ten most abundant clones make up around 1% of the sample.

This clonotype came up a few times. Its antigen remains undetermined. Base qualities are not recorded, but no much larger clone differs from it by a single base. A further study also used this sample, focusing on T cells expressing NK-cell markers. The second paper further reports: TCR beta-chain repertoires were profiled in sorted CD3+CD56+NKG2C+, CD3+CD56+NKG2C- and CD3+CD56-NKG2C+ T-cell subsets from about 8 donors. Among the eight sequenced donors, only one was HCMV-seronegative, while the other seven were HCMV-seropositive. To restrict sorting to alphabetaTCR-expressing T cells, an anti-gammadeltaTCR antibody was added in several experiments. In more than 5 donors, the dominant CD3+CD56+NKG2C+ clonotypes were found to rank among the top 10 CD8+ clonotypes and to make up about 1.0-7.5% of CD8+ T cells. Those dominant clonotypes were again the most abundant among CD3+CD56-NKG2C+ cells in a handful of donors, at about 25-60.1%. Whether the expanded NKG2C-expressing T cell clones were specific for HCMV antigens remained unclear. All eight donors whose samples were sequenced were randomly selected healthy volunteers, three of them men and five women. HCMV-specific IgG was detected in serum with a commercial ELISA kit to determine HCMV serostatus. MIGEC was used to demultiplex reads and group reads by UMI, and MiTCR was used to assemble and quantify clonotypes. To remove erroneous sequences, TCR cDNA sequences were retained only when supported by two or more reads. The tcR package was used for downstream repertoire analysis, and clonotypes were matched between fractions using CDR3 nucleotide sequence together with V segment. Antigen specificity was annotated against VDJdb with VDJmatch, allowing one amino acid substitution in CDR3.

This sequence was found in a woman in her late teens or twenties in good health. The specimen sequenced was CD4+ T cells sorted from blood.

The CDR3 sequence is CASSTLQRLYGYTF. In nucleotide form, the sequence is TGTGCCAGCAGTACCCTACAGCGACTCTATGGCTACACCTTC. This receptor chain uses TRBV12-3 or TRBV12-4 and TRBJ1-2, with the D segment identity uncertain. The CDR3 runs 14 residues from the cysteine to the phenylalanine. The DNA shown is the 42-base CDR3, in frame from base 1. Cut back by 5 bases and 4 bases, the V and J ends lie 14 bases apart.